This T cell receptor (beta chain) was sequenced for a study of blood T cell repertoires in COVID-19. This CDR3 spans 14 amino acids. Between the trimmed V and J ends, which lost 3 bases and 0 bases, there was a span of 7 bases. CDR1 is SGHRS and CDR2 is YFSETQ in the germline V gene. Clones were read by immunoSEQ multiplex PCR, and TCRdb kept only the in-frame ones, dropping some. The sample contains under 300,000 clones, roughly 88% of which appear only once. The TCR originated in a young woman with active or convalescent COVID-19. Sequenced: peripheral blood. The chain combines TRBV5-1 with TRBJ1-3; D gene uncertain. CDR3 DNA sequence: TGCGCCAGCAGCTCGGGAAGCTCTGGAAACACCATATATTTT. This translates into CASSSGSSGNTIYF.